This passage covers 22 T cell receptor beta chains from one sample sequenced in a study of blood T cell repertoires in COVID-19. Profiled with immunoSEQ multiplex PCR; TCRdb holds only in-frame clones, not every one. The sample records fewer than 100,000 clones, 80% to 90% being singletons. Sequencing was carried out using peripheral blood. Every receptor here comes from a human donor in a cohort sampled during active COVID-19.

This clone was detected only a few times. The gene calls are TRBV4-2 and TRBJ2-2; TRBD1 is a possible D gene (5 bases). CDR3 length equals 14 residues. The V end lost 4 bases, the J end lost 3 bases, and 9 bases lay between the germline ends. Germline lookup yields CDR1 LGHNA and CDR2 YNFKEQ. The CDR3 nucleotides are TGTGCCAGCAGCCTAAACAGGTACACCGGGGAGCTGTTTTTT. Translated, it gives CASSLNRYTGELFF.

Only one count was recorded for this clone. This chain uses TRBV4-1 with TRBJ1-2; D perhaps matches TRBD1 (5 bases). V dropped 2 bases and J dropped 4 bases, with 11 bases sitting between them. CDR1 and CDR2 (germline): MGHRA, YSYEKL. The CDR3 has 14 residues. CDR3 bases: TGCGCCAGCAGCCAAAGGGACTCACTCTATGGCTACACCTTC. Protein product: CASSQRDSLYGYTF.

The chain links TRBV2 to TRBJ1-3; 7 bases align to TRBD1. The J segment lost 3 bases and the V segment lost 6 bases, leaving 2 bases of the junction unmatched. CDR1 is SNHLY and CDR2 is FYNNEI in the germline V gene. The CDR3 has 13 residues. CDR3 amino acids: CASRRDSGNTIYF. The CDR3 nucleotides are TGTGCCAGCAGAAGGGACAGTGGAAACACCATATATTTT. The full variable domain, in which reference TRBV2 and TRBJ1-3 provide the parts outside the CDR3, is EPEVTQTPSHQVTQMGQEVILRCVPISNHLYFYWYRQILGQKVEFLVSFYNNEISEKSEIFDDQFSVERPDGSNFTLKIRSTKLEDSAMYFCASRRDSGNTIYFGEGSWLTVV.

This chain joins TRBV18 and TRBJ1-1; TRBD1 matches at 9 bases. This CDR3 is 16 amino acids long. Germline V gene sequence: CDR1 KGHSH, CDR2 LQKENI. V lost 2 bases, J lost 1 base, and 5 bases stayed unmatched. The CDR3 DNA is TGTGCCAGCTCACCAAACCCACAGGGGGCGAACACTGAAGCTTTCTTT. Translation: CASSPNPQGANTEAFF. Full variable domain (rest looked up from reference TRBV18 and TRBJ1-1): NAGVMQNPRHLVRRRGQEARLRCSPMKGHSHVYWYRQLPEEGLKFMVYLQKENIIDESGMPKERFSAEFPKEGPSILRIQQVVRGDSAAYFCASSPNPQGANTEAFFGQGTRLTVV.

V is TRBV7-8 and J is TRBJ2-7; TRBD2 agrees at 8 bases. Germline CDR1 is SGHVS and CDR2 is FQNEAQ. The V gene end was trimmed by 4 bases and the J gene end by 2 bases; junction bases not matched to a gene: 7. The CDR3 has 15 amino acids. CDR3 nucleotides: TGTGCCAGCAGCTCGAGACTAGCGTTTCCCTACGAGCAGTACTTC. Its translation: CASSSRLAFPYEQYF.

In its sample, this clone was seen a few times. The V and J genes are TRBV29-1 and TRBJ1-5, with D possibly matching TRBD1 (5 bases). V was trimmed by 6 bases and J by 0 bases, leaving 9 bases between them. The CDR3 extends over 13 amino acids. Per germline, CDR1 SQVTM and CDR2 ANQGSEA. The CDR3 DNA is TGCAGCGTGGCAGGGAATAGCAATCAGCCCCAGCATTTT. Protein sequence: CSVAGNSNQPQHF.

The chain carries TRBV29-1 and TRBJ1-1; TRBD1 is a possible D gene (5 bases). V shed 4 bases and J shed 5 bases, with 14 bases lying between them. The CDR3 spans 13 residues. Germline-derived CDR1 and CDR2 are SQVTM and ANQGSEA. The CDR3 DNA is TGCAGCGTTGTCGGGGGTTGGGGGACTGAAGCTTTCTTT. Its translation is CSVVGGWGTEAFF.

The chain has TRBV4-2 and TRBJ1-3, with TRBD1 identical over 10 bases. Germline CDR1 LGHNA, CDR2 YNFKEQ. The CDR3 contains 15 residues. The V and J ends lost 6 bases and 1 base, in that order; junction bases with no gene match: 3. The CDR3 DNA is TGTGCCAGCAGACAGGACAGGGGGTCTGGAAACACCATATATTTT. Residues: CASRQDRGSGNTIYF.

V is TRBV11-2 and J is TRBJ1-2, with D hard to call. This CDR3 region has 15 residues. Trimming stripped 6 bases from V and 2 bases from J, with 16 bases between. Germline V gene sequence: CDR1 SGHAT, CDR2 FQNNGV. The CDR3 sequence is CASREEGRANYGYTF. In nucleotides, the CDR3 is TGTGCCAGCAGGGAAGAAGGGAGGGCCAACTATGGCTACACCTTC.

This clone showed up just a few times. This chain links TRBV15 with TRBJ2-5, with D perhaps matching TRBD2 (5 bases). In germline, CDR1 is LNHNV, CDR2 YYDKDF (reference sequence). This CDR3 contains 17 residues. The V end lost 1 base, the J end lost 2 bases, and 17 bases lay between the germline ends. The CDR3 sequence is CATSRGEGRIHQETQYF. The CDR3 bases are TGTGCCACCAGCAGAGGCGAAGGGAGAATACATCAAGAGACCCAGTACTTC.

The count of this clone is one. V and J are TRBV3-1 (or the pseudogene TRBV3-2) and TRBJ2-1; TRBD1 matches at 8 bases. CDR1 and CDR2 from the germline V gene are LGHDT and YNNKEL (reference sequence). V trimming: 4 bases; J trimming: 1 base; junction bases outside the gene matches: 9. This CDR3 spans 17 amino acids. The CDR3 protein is CASSPTRGRGSYNEQFF. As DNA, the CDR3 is TGTGCCAGCAGCCCTACCAGGGGGCGCGGGTCCTACAATGAGCAGTTCTTC.

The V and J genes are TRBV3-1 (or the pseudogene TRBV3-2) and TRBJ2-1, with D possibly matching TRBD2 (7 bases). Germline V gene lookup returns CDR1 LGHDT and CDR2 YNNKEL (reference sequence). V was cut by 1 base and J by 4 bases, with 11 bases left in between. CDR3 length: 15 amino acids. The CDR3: CASSQGGGGYNEQFF. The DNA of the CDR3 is TGTGCCAGCAGCCAAGGCGGGGGCGGGTACAATGAGCAGTTCTTC.

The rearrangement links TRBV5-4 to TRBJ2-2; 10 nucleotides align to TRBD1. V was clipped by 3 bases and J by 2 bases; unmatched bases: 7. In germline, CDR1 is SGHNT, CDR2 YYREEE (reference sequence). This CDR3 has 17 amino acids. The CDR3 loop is CASSSPATGGNTGELFF. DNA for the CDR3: TGTGCCAGCAGCTCCCCGGCGACAGGGGGCAACACCGGGGAGCTGTTTTTT. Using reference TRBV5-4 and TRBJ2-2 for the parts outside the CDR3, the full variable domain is ETGVTQSPTHLIKTRGQQVTLRCSSQSGHNTVSWYQQALGQGPQFIFQYYREEENGRGNFPPRFSGLQFPNYSSELNVNALELDDSALYLCASSSPATGGNTGELFFGEGSRLTVL.

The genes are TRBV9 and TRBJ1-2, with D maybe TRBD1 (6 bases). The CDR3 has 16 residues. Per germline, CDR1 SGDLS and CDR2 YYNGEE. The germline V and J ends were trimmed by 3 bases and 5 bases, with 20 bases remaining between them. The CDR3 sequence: CASSGGTGIPSYGYTF. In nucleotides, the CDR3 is TGTGCCAGCAGCGGCGGAACAGGGATCCCCTCTTATGGCTACACCTTC.

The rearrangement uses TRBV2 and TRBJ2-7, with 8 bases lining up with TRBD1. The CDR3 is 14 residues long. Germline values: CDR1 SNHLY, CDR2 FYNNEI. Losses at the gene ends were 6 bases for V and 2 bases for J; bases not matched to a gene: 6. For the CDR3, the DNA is TGTGCCAGCAGGGACAGGGTCCCTCCCTACGAGCAGTACTTC. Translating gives CASRDRVPPYEQYF.

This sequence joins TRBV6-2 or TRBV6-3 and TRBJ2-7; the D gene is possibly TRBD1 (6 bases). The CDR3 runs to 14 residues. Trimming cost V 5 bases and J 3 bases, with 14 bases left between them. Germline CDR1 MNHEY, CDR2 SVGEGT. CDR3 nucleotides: TGTGCCAGCAGTCAGAACGACAGGATCTACGAGCAGTACTTC. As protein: CASSQNDRIYEQYF.

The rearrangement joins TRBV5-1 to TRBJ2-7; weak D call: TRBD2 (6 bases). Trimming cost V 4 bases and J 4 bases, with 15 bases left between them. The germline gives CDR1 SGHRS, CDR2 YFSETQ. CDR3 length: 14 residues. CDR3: CASSQDGAGYEQYF. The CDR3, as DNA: TGCGCCAGCAGCCAGGACGGGGCGGGGTACGAGCAGTACTTC.

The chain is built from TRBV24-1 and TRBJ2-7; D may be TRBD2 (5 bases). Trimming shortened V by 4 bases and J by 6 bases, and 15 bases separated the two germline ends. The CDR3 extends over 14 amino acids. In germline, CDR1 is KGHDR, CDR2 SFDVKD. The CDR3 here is CATSESGKSREQYF. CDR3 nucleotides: TGTGCCACCAGTGAATCGGGGAAGTCCCGCGAGCAGTACTTC.

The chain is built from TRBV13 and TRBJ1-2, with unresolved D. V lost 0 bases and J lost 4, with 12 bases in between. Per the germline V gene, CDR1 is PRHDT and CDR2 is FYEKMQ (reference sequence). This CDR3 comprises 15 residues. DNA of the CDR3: TGTGCCAGCAGCTTAGGTGGCGGGGATCTCTATGGCTACACCTTC. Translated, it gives CASSLGGGDLYGYTF.

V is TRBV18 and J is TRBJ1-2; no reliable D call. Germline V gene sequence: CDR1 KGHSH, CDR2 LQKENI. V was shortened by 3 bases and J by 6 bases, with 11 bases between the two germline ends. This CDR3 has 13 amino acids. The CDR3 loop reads CASSPTAKDGYTF. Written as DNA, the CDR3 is TGTGCCAGCTCACCTACAGCTAAGGATGGCTACACCTTC.

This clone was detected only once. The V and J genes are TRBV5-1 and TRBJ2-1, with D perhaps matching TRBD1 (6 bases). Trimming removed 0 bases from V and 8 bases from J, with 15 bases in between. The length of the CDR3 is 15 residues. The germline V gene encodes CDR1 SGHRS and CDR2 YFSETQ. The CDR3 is CASSLVGQNRDEQFF. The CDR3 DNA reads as TGCGCCAGCAGCTTGGTAGGACAGAATCGCGATGAGCAGTTCTTC.

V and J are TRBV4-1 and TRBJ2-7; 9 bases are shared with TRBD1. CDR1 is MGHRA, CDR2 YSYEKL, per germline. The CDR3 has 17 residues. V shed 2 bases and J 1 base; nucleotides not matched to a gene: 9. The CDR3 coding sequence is TGCGCCAGCAGCCAAATTGTAATTGGACAGGGGTCCTACGAGCAGTACTTC. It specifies CASSQIVIGQGSYEQYF.